Many counts were recorded for the clone carrying this TCR beta chain. TCRdb re-called the 5' RACE reads with MiXCR, one entry per CDR3 protein. The sample yields some 560,000 distinct CDR3 sequences, 9.6% seen once. The sample comes from a study of identical twins. Germline assignment: CDR1 MNHNY and CDR2 SVGAGI (reference sequence). This CDR3 contains 13 residues. V shed 4 bases, J shed 6 bases, and the junction held 5 bases outside the gene matches. This sample also belongs to another study, concerning yellow fever vaccine responses in identical twins.

The TCR comes from a woman younger than 35 in good health. The sample consisted of PBMCs. The chain is built from TRBV6-6 and TRBJ2-7, with 8 bases matching TRBD1. The CDR3 bases are TGTGCCAGCAGTTTGGACAGGGTTTCCGAGCAGTACTTC. Translating gives CASSLDRVSEQYF.